The entry below gives a single T cell receptor beta chain sequence along with its context. Its antigen is still unknown. This sample stems from a study of post-analysis software for immune sequencing data. Study findings and constraints: The five TRBV segments detected at higher frequency in patients than in controls included TRBV5-6, TRBV5-1 and TRBV20-1.

Trimming stripped 7 bases from V and 8 bases from J, with 16 bases between. Looked up from germline, CDR1 is KGHDR and CDR2 is SFDVKD. The CDR3 contains 13 residues. Unique molecular identifiers tagged the TCR beta cDNA libraries. A single record per CDR3 protein comes from TCRdb applying MiXCR to the PCR reads. The sample holds under 650,000 distinct CDR3 sequences, 44% seen once. The rearrangement links TRBV24-1 to TRBJ1-2; the D gene is possibly TRBD1 (6 bases). This sequence was found in a girl aged 5 to 17 with multiple sclerosis. The sample consisted of blood. In nucleotides, the CDR3 is TGTGCCACCAGCGGGGGGCCGTCGGTCGGCTACACCTTC. Translated: CATSGGPSVGYTF.